The following is a T cell receptor beta chain sequence with its context. Sequencing was performed with immunoSEQ multiplex PCR; in TCRdb, only in-frame clones are kept and a portion is missing. The data contain about 98,000 clones, approximately 94% of them singletons. This entry belongs to a study of technical replicates of blood from several donors. The TCR was taken from a human donor in good health. The material sequenced was T cells isolated from PBMCs.

The CDR3 DNA reads as TGTGCCAGTAGTACTCCGGGGGGTCAAAGCTCCTACAATGAGCAGTTCTTC. Protein sequence: CASSTPGGQSSYNEQFF. V is TRBV19 and J is TRBJ2-1; 7 positions match TRBD2. Germline values: CDR1 LNHDA, CDR2 SQIVND (reference sequence). This CDR3 contains 17 residues. The V and J ends lost 4 bases and 0 bases, in that order; junction bases with no gene match: 9.